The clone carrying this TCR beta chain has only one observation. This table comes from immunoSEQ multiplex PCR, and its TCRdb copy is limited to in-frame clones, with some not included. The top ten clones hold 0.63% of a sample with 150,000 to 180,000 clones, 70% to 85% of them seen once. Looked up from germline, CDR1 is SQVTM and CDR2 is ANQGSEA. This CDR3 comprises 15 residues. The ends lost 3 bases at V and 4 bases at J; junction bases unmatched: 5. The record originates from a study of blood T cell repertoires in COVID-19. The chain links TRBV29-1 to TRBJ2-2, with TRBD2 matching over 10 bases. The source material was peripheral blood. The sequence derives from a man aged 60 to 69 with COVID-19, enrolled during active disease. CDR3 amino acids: CSVEGSGRPTGELFF. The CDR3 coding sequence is TGCAGCGTTGAGGGTAGCGGGAGGCCCACCGGGGAGCTGTTTTTT.